This T cell receptor beta chain was retrieved from a study of blood T cell repertoires in COVID-19. At the level of the study: Spain, Italy and the United States supplied samples that represented acute and convalescent COVID-19. Sources were T cells, B-cell-depleted T cells, or PBMCs; the material itself was cDNA or gDNA.

The V gene lost 2 bases and the J gene lost 7 bases, with 15 bases spanning the gap. Germline values: CDR1 SGHTA, CDR2 FQGNSA. CDR3 length: 15 amino acids. The authors' processing: Quantification of nucleated cells was approximated via reference gene primer amplification. Libraries were prepared by immunoSEQ multiplex PCR; TCRdb keeps only in-frame clonotypes and omits some of them. That table gives V, J and clone size, and the DNA gave D and trimming. The table lists some 350,000 clones, around nine tenths of them singletons. The sample taken for sequencing was peripheral blood. The source is a human donor in a cohort sampled during active COVID-19. V is TRBV7-2 and J is TRBJ2-1; D unclear. CDR3 region: CASSLNWPVYNEQFF. CDR3 DNA sequence: TGTGCCAGCAGCTTAAATTGGCCAGTGTATAATGAGCAGTTCTTC. Full variable domain (outside the CDR3, taken from reference TRBV7-2 and TRBJ2-1): GAGVSQSPSNKVTEKGKDVELRCDPISGHTALYWYRQSLGQGLEFLIYFQGNSAPDKSGLPSDRFSAERTGGSVSTLTIQRTQQEDSAVYLCASSLNWPVYNEQFFGPGTRLTVL.